This note documents a single TCR beta chain sequence. The antigen remains unidentified. The sample is drawn from a study of shared clonotypes between healthy human individuals. V was cut by 0 bases and J by 3 bases, with 12 bases left in between. The germline CDR1 and CDR2 sequences are ENHRY and SYGVKD. This CDR3 spans 15 amino acids. Whole-study results and caveats: Despite large depth, rarefaction showed incomplete sorted-subset sequencing.

Genomic DNA from each subset was divided evenly over several immunoSEQ plates. Libraries were prepared by immunoSEQ multiplex PCR; TCRdb keeps only in-frame clonotypes and omits some of them. The profile shows over a million clones, 95% to 99% of them singletons. The sample was naive CD4+ T cells sorted from blood. Subset: CD45RA+ positively selected. The sequence derives from a man aged 30 to 45 in good health. The chain recombines TRBV10-3 with TRBJ2-7; D may be TRBD1 (5 bases). In DNA, the CDR3 is TGTGCCATCAGTGAGTCGTCGGCAGGGCTCTACGAGCAGTACTTC. Protein product: CAISESSAGLYEQYF.